This TCR beta chain is from a study of blood T cell repertoires in COVID-19. In the original analysis: Quantification of nucleated cells was approximated via reference gene primer amplification. Clones were read by immunoSEQ multiplex PCR, and TCRdb kept only the in-frame ones, dropping some. From that table come the V and J calls and clone size; the DNA was used to work out D and trimming. The table includes 150,000 to 200,000 clones, roughly 80% detected once. From germline, CDR1 is LNHDA and CDR2 SQIVND (reference sequence). This CDR3 has 16 amino acids. The V gene lost 7 bases and the J gene lost 0 bases, with 13 bases spanning the gap. In terms of age and location, participants ranged from about 18 to 90 years and lived in about 25 US areas. Cohorts were assigned according to the clinical history that participants reported. All recovered Cohort 3 donors got two negative PCRs, got clearance, or saw symptom resolution.

This chain uses TRBV19 with TRBJ2-6; D is undetermined. Input material: PBMCs or T cells enriched from blood (not recorded which). The clonotype was recovered from a woman aged 50 to 60 who had recovered from COVID-19. The CDR3 nucleotides are TGTGCCAGTAAACCGGTTACGGGCTCTGGGGCCAACGTCCTGACTTTC. Residues: CASKPVTGSGANVLTF.